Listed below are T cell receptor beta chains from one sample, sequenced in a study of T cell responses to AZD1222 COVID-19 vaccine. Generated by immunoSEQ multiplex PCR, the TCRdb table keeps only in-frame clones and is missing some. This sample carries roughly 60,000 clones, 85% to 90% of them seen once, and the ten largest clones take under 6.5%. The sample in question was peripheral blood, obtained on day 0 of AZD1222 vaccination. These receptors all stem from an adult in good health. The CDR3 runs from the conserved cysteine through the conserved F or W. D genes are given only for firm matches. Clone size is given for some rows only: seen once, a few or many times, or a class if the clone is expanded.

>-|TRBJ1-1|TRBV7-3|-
CASSLERDTEAFF
TGTGCCAGCAGCTTAGAGAGGGACACTGAAGCTTTCTTT
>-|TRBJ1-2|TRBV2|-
CAMRALEPGYTF
TGTGCCATGCGGGCCCTTGAGCCTGGCTACACCTTC
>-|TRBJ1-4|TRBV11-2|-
CASGVRTDEKLFF
TGTGCCAGTGGGGTGAGAACAGATGAAAAACTGTTTTTT
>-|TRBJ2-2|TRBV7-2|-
CASSLLGQDTGELFF
TGTGCCAGCAGCTTACTTGGACAAGACACCGGGGAGCTGTTTTTT
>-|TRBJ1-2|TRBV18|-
CASSPLGTKYGYTF
TGTGCCAGCTCACCACTTGGGACTAAATATGGCTACACCTTC
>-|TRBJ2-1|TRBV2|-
CASSKEKGSYNEQFF
TGTGCCAGCAGTAAAGAAAAGGGGTCCTACAATGAGCAGTTCTTC
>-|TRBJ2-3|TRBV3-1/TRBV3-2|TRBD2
CASSQDSGTRVGTQYF
TGTGCCAGCAGCCAAGATTCCGGGACTAGGGTTGGTACGCAGTATTTT
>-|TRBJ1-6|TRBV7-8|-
CASSFRTGDNSPLHF
TGTGCCAGCAGCTTCCGGACGGGGGATAATTCACCCCTCCACTTT
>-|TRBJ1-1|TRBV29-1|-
CSVQENTEAFF
TGCAGCGTTCAGGAAAACACTGAAGCTTTCTTT
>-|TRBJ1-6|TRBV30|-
CAWSEKGVSYNSPLHF
TGTGCCTGGAGTGAAAAGGGGGTGTCCTATAATTCACCCCTCCACTTT
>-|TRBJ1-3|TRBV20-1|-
CSASRGQGTGNTIYF
TGCAGTGCTAGTCGGGGTCAGGGGACTGGAAACACCATATATTTT
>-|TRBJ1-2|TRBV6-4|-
CASSDSIGALRGYTF
TGTGCCAGCAGTGACTCGATAGGGGCCCTCAGGGGCTACACCTTC
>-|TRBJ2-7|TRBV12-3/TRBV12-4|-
CASSFGVGEQYF
TGTGCCAGCAGTTTTGGAGTGGGCGAGCAGTACTTC
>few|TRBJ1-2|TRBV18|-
CASHPATGNPIRYTF
TGTGCCAGCCACCCCGCAACGGGGAACCCTATTCGCTACACCTTC
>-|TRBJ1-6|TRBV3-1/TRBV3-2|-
CASSQGLPGGTGRSPLHF
TGTGCCAGCAGCCAAGGGCTACCGGGGGGTACTGGTCGGTCACCCCTCCACTTT
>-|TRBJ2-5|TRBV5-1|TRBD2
CASSSDASGGETQYF
TGCGCCAGCAGCTCGGACGCTAGCGGAGGGGAGACCCAGTACTTC
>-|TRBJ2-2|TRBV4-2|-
CASSPYIVDTGELFF
TGTGCCAGCAGCCCGTACATTGTGGACACCGGGGAGCTGTTTTTT
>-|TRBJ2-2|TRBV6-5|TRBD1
CASSRVQGGTGELFF
TGTGCCAGCAGCCGGGTACAGGGGGGTACCGGGGAGCTGTTTTTT
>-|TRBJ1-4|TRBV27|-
CASSGWGHEKLFF
TGTGCCAGCAGCGGATGGGGCCATGAAAAACTGTTTTTT
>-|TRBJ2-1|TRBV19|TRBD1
CASSKGQGPYNEQFF
TGTGCCAGTAGTAAGGGACAGGGCCCCTACAATGAGCAGTTCTTC
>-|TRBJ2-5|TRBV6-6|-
CASSYPGLQETQYF
TGTGCCAGCAGTTACCCGGGTCTCCAAGAGACCCAGTACTTC
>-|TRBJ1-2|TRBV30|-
CAWSFRGNYGYTF
TGTGCCTGGAGTTTTAGGGGAAACTATGGCTACACCTTC
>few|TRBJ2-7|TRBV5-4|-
CASSLPQSYEQYF
TGTGCCAGCAGCTTACCTCAAAGCTACGAGCAGTACTTC
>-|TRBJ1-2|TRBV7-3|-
CASSLGRYDGYTF
TGTGCCAGCAGCTTAGGGAGATATGATGGCTACACCTTC
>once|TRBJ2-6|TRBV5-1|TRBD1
CASSLEDRGSSGANVLTF
TGCGCCAGCAGCTTGGAAGACAGGGGCTCGTCTGGGGCCAACGTCCTGACTTTC
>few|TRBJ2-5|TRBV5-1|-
CASSVTDQETQYF
TGCGCCAGCAGCGTTACAGACCAAGAGACCCAGTACTTC
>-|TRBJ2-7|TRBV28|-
CASSFGGFGEQYF
TGTGCCAGCAGTTTCGGGGGTTTCGGGGAGCAGTACTTC
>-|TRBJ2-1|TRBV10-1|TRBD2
CASRLAGGPGEQFF
TGCGCCAGTCGACTAGCGGGGGGGCCTGGTGAGCAGTTCTTC
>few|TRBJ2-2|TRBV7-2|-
CASSPHFGGELFF
TGTGCCAGCAGCCCTCACTTCGGCGGGGAGCTGTTTTTT
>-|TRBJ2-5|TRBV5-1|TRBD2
CASSPLPGLAGGETQYF
TGCGCCAGCAGCCCCCTTCCGGGACTAGCGGGGGGTGAGACCCAGTACTTC
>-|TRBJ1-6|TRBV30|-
CAWSVSGNSPLHF
TGTGCCTGGAGTGTATCTGGAAATTCACCCCTCCACTTT
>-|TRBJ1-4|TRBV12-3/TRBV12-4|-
CASSLGGRKLFF
TGTGCCAGCAGTTTGGGGGGCCGGAAACTGTTTTTT
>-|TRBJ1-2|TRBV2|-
CASSEVLQNYGYTF
TGTGCCAGCAGTGAGGTTCTCCAGAACTATGGCTACACCTTC
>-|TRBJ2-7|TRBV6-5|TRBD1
CASSLDWETGPEQYF
TGTGCCAGCAGTTTAGACTGGGAGACAGGGCCGGAGCAGTACTTC
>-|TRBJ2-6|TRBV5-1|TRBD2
CASSLNSGGISSGANVLTF
TGCGCCAGCAGCTTGAATAGCGGGGGGATTAGCTCTGGGGCCAACGTCCTGACTTTC
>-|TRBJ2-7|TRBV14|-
CASSNPGHKPYEQYF
TGTGCCAGCAGCAACCCGGGACACAAGCCCTACGAGCAGTACTTC
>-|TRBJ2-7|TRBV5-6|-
CASSDAKGSNGQYF
TGTGCCAGCAGCGACGCCAAGGGGTCCAACGGGCAGTACTTC
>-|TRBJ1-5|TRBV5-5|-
CASSLGGAQPQHF
TGTGCCAGCAGCTTGGGAGGGGCTCAGCCCCAGCATTTT
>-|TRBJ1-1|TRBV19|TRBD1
CASSRDRGVSTEAFF
TGTGCCAGTAGCCGGGACAGGGGCGTTTCCACTGAAGCTTTCTTT
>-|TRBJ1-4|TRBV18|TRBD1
CASSSGTDEKLFF
TGTGCCAGCTCATCCGGGACAGATGAAAAATTGTTTTTT
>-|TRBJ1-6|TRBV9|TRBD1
CASTRQGEGSPLHF
TGTGCCAGCACAAGACAGGGGGAGGGTTCACCCCTCCACTTT
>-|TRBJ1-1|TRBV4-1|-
CASSMTGNTEAFF
TGCGCCAGCAGCATGACAGGGAACACTGAAGCTTTCTTT